The TCR beta chain under discussion was sequenced for a study of blood T cell repertoires in COVID-19. For the study at large: COVID-19 samples from acute and convalescent phases originated in the United States, Italy and Spain. Sample material is recorded as cDNA or gDNA derived from T cells, B-cell-depleted T cells, or PBMCs.

As processed by the authors: How many nucleated cells were present was estimated from reference gene primer amplification. Assay: immunoSEQ multiplex PCR; the TCRdb copy retains only in-frame clones and omits some. The D gene and trimming were derived from the DNA, and the V and J assignments and clone size from that table. The data show over 200,000 clones, 65% to 85% seen once. In germline, CDR1 is MGHRA, CDR2 YSYEKL. V trimming: 0 bases; J trimming: 0 bases; junction bases outside the gene matches: 9. The CDR3 covers 18 residues. The sequenced sample consisted of peripheral blood. The TCR originated in a middle-aged man with acute or convalescent COVID-19. The chain recombines TRBV4-1 with TRBJ2-3, with 7 positions matching TRBD2. In DNA, the CDR3 is TGCGCCAGCAGCCAAGAGACGACCGCGGGAGCTAGCACAGATACGCAGTATTTT. Its translation: CASSQETTAGASTDTQYF.